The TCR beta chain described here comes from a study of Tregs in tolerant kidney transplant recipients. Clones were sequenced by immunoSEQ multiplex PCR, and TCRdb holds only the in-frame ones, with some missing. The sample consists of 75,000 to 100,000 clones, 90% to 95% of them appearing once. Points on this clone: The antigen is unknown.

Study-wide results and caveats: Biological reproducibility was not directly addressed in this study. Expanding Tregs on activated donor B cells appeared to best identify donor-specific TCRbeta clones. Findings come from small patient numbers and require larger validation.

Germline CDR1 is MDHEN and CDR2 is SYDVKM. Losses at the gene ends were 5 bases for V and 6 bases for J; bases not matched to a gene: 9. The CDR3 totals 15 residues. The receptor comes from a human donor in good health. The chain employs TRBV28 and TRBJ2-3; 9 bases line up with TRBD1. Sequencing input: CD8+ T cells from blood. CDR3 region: CASSPGDRAGDTQYF. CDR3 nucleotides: TGTGCCAGCAGTCCTGGGGACAGGGCAGGGGATACGCAGTATTTT. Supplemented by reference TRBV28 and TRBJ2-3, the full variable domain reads DVKVTQSSRYLVKRTGEKVFLECVQDMDHENMFWYRQDPGLGLRLIYFSYDVKMKEKGDIPEGYSVSREKKERFSLILESASTNQTSMYLCASSPGDRAGDTQYFGPGTRLTVL.